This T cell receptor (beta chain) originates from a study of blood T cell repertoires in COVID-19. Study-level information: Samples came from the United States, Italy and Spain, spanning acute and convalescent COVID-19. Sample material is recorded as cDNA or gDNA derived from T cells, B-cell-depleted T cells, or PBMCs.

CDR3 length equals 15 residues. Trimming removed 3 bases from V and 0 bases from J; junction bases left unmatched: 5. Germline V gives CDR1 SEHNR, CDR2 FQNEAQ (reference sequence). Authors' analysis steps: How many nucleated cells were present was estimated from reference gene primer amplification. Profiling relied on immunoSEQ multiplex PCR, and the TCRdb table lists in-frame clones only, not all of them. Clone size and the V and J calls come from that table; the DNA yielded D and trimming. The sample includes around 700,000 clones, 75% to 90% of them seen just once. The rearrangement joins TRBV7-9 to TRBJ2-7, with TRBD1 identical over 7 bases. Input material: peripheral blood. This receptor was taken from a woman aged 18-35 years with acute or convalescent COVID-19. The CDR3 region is CASSFTGVLSYEQYF. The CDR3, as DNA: TGTGCCAGCAGCTTTACAGGGGTACTCTCCTACGAGCAGTACTTC.